What follows are 30 T cell receptor beta chains derived from one specimen sequenced in a study of PD-L1 blockade in urothelial cancer (dated by TCRdb to 2017 to 2019). This sample's time point label indicates: pretreatment peripheral blood. The receptor library was made with the immunoSEQ multiplex PCR assay. TCRdb holds this immuneACCESS table with in-frame rearrangements only. Some clones are missing; in checked studies, unresolved V genes explain under half, and the rest has no known cause. This sample gives 40,000 or so clones in total; about nine tenths of them show up just once. The ten largest make up roughly 12% of the sample. Sequenced material: PBMCs, taken around atezolizumab (anti-PD-L1) treatment. The receptors were gathered from a woman aged 55-70 years with urothelial cancer.

This sequence joins TRBV27 and TRBJ2-7; D unresolved. V gave up 7 bases and J gave up 0 bases, with 22 bases separating them. CDR1 MNHEY and CDR2 SMNVEV come from the germline V gene (reference sequence). The CDR3 totals 17 residues. The CDR3 DNA sequence: TGTGCCAGCATCTTTATCTCCATATGGTCGGGCTCCTACGAGCAGTACTTC. Translation: CASIFISIWSGSYEQYF.

J is TRBJ2-1 and V is TRBV7-9, with D possibly being TRBD1 (6 bases). This CDR3 comprises 15 residues. Trimming stripped 3 bases from V and 1 base from J, with 10 bases between. Germline V lookup: CDR1 SEHNR, CDR2 FQNEAQ (reference sequence). Here the CDR3 reads CASSFNRASYNEQFF. The CDR3 nucleotides read TGTGCCAGCAGCTTCAACAGGGCGTCCTACAATGAGCAGTTCTTC.

This clone was observed once. This chain links TRBV5-1 with TRBJ1-5, with D possibly matching TRBD1 (5 bases). V lost 3 bases and J lost 5, with 15 bases in between. CDR1 and CDR2 from the germline V gene are SGHRS and YFSETQ. The CDR3 sequence is 15 residues long. The CDR3 loop is CASSSWGGRHQPQHF. The CDR3 coding sequence is TGCGCCAGCAGCTCGTGGGGGGGGAGGCATCAGCCCCAGCATTTT.

This chain joins TRBV29-1 and TRBJ2-6; D remains ambiguous. Trimming removed 5 bases from V and 0 bases from J, with 8 bases in between. This CDR3 is built from 14 residues. The germline V gene encodes CDR1 SQVTM and CDR2 ANQGSEA. CDR3 region: CSVPSDSGANVLTF. The CDR3 DNA follows: TGCAGCGTTCCGAGCGACTCTGGGGCCAACGTCCTGACTTTC. The full variable domain, rest sourced from reference TRBV29-1 and TRBJ2-6, is SAVISQKPSRDICQRGTSLTIQCQVDSQVTMMFWYRQQPGQSLTLIATANQGSEATYESGFVIDKFPISRPNLTFSTLTVSNMSPEDSSIYLCSVPSDSGANVLTFGAGSRLTVL.

This clone has just a few counts. The chain is built from TRBV25-1 and TRBJ1-1; 7 bases line up with TRBD1. The germline gives CDR1 MGHDK, CDR2 SYGVNS. After removal of 3 bases from V and 0 bases from J, the junction contained 7 bases not matched to a gene. This CDR3 is 16 amino acids long. The CDR3 here is CASSEREGALNTEAFF. Written as DNA, the CDR3 is TGTGCCAGCAGTGAGCGTGAGGGGGCTTTGAACACTGAAGCTTTCTTT.

CDR3 nucleotide sequence: TGTGCCAGCAGCGTAGCTCAGGTTCTAGCGGGAGGGCCGAATACGCAGTATTTT. Protein sequence: CASSVAQVLAGGPNTQYF. V usage is TRBV9 and J usage is TRBJ2-3, with 12 bases that match TRBD2. This CDR3 contains 18 residues. The junction had 12 bases not matched to a gene; V was cut back by 0 bases and J by 7 bases. The germline V gene has CDR1 SGDLS and CDR2 YYNGEE.

The chain combines TRBV7-8 with TRBJ2-1; TRBD2 matches 13 bases. Trimming cost V 3 bases and J 4 bases; bases outside gene matches: 9. This CDR3 has 18 residues. Germline-derived CDR1 and CDR2 are SGHVS and FQNEAQ. The CDR3 protein is CASSFFLGLAGAYNEQFF. DNA for the CDR3: TGTGCCAGCAGCTTTTTCCTAGGACTAGCGGGAGCGTACAATGAGCAGTTCTTC.

The chain uses TRBV28 and TRBJ1-2, with D possibly matching TRBD1 (6 bases). The CDR3 runs to 15 residues. The germline V gene encodes CDR1 MDHEN and CDR2 SYDVKM. V dropped 3 bases and J dropped 5 bases, with 16 bases sitting between them. The CDR3 protein is CASSFGQGPRYGYTF. The CDR3, as DNA: TGTGCCAGCAGTTTCGGTCAGGGGCCGCGGTATGGCTACACCTTC.

This clone was seen once. The chain links TRBV18 to TRBJ2-7, with 8 bases that match TRBD1. CDR3 length: 16 residues. From germline, CDR1 is KGHSH and CDR2 LQKENI. V lost 2 bases, J lost 5 bases, and 11 bases stayed unmatched. DNA for the CDR3: TGTGCCAGCTCACCAGTTCTTGGCAGGGGGCGTCACGAGCAGTACTTC. It codes for CASSPVLGRGRHEQYF.

This chain links TRBV6-1 with TRBJ1-1; 8 positions match TRBD1. The ends lost 3 bases at V and 10 bases at J; junction bases unmatched: 13. This CDR3 is 15 amino acids long. In germline, CDR1 is MNHNS, CDR2 SASEGT. Here the CDR3 reads CASSDRGTGPRRAFF. CDR3 coding DNA: TGTGCCAGCAGTGATCGGGGGACAGGACCTCGGCGAGCTTTCTTT.

Notes on this clone: The junction shows a germline mismatch at one end, possibly a read error. The sample carries other DNA sequences with the same CDR3. V and J are TRBV6-1 and TRBJ1-2, with 7 positions matching TRBD1. This CDR3 comprises 15 residues. The germline V gene encodes CDR1 MNHNS and CDR2 SASEGT. CDR3 DNA: TGTGCCAGCAGCCAACCCTCCGGGACAGCCTATGGTTACACCTTC. Translation: CASSQPSGTAYGYTF.

V usage is TRBV14 and J usage is TRBJ1-2, with TRBD1 as a possible D gene (6 bases). In germline, CDR1 is SGHDN, CDR2 FVKESK. The CDR3 spans 13 residues. Trimming shortened V by 3 bases and J by 2 bases, and 7 bases separated the two germline ends. The CDR3 DNA reads as TGTGCCAGCAGCCACGACAGGAACTATGGCTACACCTTC. Protein product: CASSHDRNYGYTF.

The chain joins TRBV7-8 to TRBJ1-1; no definite D call. The germline V gene encodes CDR1 SGHVS and CDR2 FQNEAQ. The germline V and J ends were trimmed by 5 bases and 3 bases, with 19 bases remaining between them. CDR3 length: 16 amino acids. CDR3 in amino acids: CASSPRLTGEHTEAFF. The CDR3 DNA reads TGTGCCAGCAGCCCTCGCTTAACCGGGGAACACACTGAAGCTTTCTTT.

This chain joins TRBV6-4 and TRBJ2-1; the match to TRBD1 covers 8 bases. Germline CDR1 MRHNA, CDR2 SNTAGT. The length of the CDR3 is 15 residues. V was clipped by 3 bases and J by 3 bases; unmatched bases: 4. DNA for the CDR3: TGTGCCAGCAGTGAGCAGGGGGCCGGCTACAATGAGCAGTTCTTC. It translates to CASSEQGAGYNEQFF.

The rearrangement uses TRBV9 and TRBJ1-5; a possible D gene is TRBD1 (6 bases). This CDR3 has 15 amino acids. Germline V gene lookup returns CDR1 SGDLS and CDR2 YYNGEE. V dropped 0 bases and J dropped 3 bases, with 10 bases sitting between them. The CDR3 region is CASSVGTDYNQPQHF. CDR3 coding DNA: TGTGCCAGCAGCGTAGGGACAGACTACAATCAGCCCCAGCATTTT.

This sequence joins TRBV10-1 and TRBJ2-2; D may be TRBD2 (6 bases). The CDR3 is 13 amino acids. V dropped 8 bases and J dropped 5 bases, with 12 bases sitting between them. Germline lookup yields CDR1 WNHNN and CDR2 SYGVQD (reference sequence). CDR3: CASLDGRTGELFF. The CDR3 DNA reads as TGCGCCAGCCTAGACGGGAGAACCGGGGAGCTGTTTTTT.

The chain uses TRBV10-3 and TRBJ2-7; 9 nucleotides line up with TRBD1. In germline, CDR1 is ENHRY, CDR2 SYGVKD. V gave up 3 bases and J gave up 5 bases; unmatched junction bases: 11. The CDR3 contains 16 residues. The CDR3 spells CAISDYTQGAEDEQYF. In DNA form, the CDR3 reads TGTGCCATCAGTGACTACACACAGGGGGCGGAGGACGAGCAGTACTTC.

The V gene is TRBV27, the J gene TRBJ2-7; 7 positions agree with TRBD2. In germline, CDR1 is MNHEY, CDR2 SMNVEV (reference sequence). There are 15 residues in the CDR3. With 2 bases clipped from V and 3 bases from J, the junction kept 7 bases outside the gene matches. For the CDR3, the DNA is TGTGCCAGCAGTTTACAGGGAGGGGTTCACTACGAGCAGTACTTC. This encodes CASSLQGGVHYEQYF.

The V call is TRBV2, the J call TRBJ1-1; the match to TRBD1 covers 7 bases. This CDR3 has 15 amino acids. From germline, CDR1 is SNHLY and CDR2 FYNNEI. V shed 6 bases and J 0 bases; nucleotides not matched to a gene: 7. In DNA, the CDR3 is TGTGCCAGCAGGCTCGGACAGGCCCTGAACACTGAAGCTTTCTTT. It encodes CASRLGQALNTEAFF.

This chain connects TRBV7-9 to TRBJ1-3; 9 positions match TRBD1. Losses at the gene ends were 2 bases for V and 4 bases for J; bases not matched to a gene: 9. Germline loops: CDR1 SEHNR, CDR2 FQNEAQ (reference sequence). The CDR3 spans 17 residues. The CDR3 here is CASSLRDRVFPGNTIYF. CDR3 DNA sequence: TGTGCCAGCAGCTTAAGGGACAGGGTTTTCCCCGGAAACACCATATATTTT.

The J gene is TRBJ2-1, the V gene TRBV4-1; 10 bases line up with TRBD2. In germline, CDR1 is MGHRA, CDR2 YSYEKL. The CDR3 is 15 residues long. The V and J ends lost 4 bases and 5 bases, in that order; junction bases with no gene match: 5. CDR3 DNA: TGCGCCAGCAGCCGGTGGACTAGCGGACACAATGAGCAGTTCTTC. It is translated as CASSRWTSGHNEQFF.

The CDR3 coding sequence is TGTGCCAGCAGTTCCCTGGGACTAGCGGGAGTGTCTGGCTCCTACGAGCAGTACTTC. Translating it yields CASSSLGLAGVSGSYEQYF. The chain joins TRBV28 to TRBJ2-7; TRBD2 aligns across 14 bases. CDR1 and CDR2 from the germline V gene are MDHEN and SYDVKM. The CDR3 is made up of 19 amino acids. V trimming: 4 bases; J trimming: 0 bases; junction bases outside the gene matches: 11.

There are a few counts of this clone. The chain links TRBV6-1 to TRBJ1-5; D is unresolved. Germline-derived CDR1 and CDR2 are MNHNS and SASEGT. The CDR3 totals 14 residues. V lost 0 bases and J 2 bases, leaving 5 bases between the germline ends. Here the CDR3 reads CASSEARGNQPQHF. As DNA, the CDR3 is TGTGCCAGCAGTGAAGCGCGGGGCAATCAGCCCCAGCATTTT.

A single count supports this clone. J is TRBJ2-3 and V is TRBV9; 7 nucleotides line up with TRBD1. Germline V lookup: CDR1 SGDLS, CDR2 YYNGEE. This CDR3 spans 14 amino acids. V dropped 6 bases and J dropped 2; count of bases not matched to a gene: 6. CDR3 nucleotides: TGTGCCAGCACCCGACAGGGAACCACAGATACGCAGTATTTT. Translating gives CASTRQGTTDTQYF.

This sequence joins TRBV28 and TRBJ1-1; D gene uncertain. The CDR3 consists of 12 residues. The germline V and J ends were trimmed by 8 bases and 0 bases, with 7 bases remaining between them. Germline CDR1 reads MDHEN; CDR2 reads SYDVKM. The CDR3 DNA sequence: TGTGCCAGCGGGCGCATGAACACTGAAGCTTTCTTT. Translated, it gives CASGRMNTEAFF.

V is TRBV6-1 and J is TRBJ1-4, with 8 bases that match TRBD1. The CDR3 spans 13 residues. V was pared by 6 bases and J by 8 bases, with 5 bases of the junction left unmatched. The germline gives CDR1 MNHNS, CDR2 SASEGT. As DNA, the CDR3 is TGTGCCAGCAGGACAGGGGTGGGGGAAAAACTGTTTTTT. Protein sequence: CASRTGVGEKLFF.

The chain employs TRBV2 and TRBJ2-7, with D maybe TRBD2 (6 bases). The CDR3 spans 13 residues. Germline V gene data show CDR1 as SNHLY and CDR2 as FYNNEI. V lost 6 bases and J lost 6, with 15 bases in between. This CDR3 is CASRSQGGTEQYF. The CDR3 DNA follows: TGTGCCAGCAGAAGTCAGGGAGGTACCGAGCAGTACTTC.

The V call is TRBV28, the J call TRBJ2-5; D uncertain. Trimming removed 5 bases from V and 2 bases from J, with 9 bases in between. This CDR3 is built from 13 residues. CDR1 is MDHEN, CDR2 SYDVKM, per germline. The CDR3, as DNA: TGTGCCAGCAGTCTCCCACAGCAAGAGACCCAGTACTTC. This gives the protein CASSLPQQETQYF.

The rearrangement joins TRBV6-6 to TRBJ1-5; D unclear. Trimming took 0 bases from V and 5 from J, leaving 11 bases between them. Germline-derived CDR1 and CDR2 are MNHNY and SVGAGI (reference sequence). CDR3 size: 15 residues. CDR3 protein: CASSYSRQRDQPQHF. The CDR3 DNA follows: TGTGCCAGCAGTTACTCGAGGCAGCGGGATCAGCCCCAGCATTTT.

This clone was picked up one time. The rearrangement joins TRBV5-4 to TRBJ2-3; tentatively, D is TRBD1 (5 bases). CDR1 is SGHNT and CDR2 is YYREEE in the germline V gene (reference sequence). The CDR3 consists of 17 residues. Deletions cut 3 bases from V and 2 bases from J, with 19 bases between. The CDR3 sequence: CASSSKSRQGLTDTQYF. CDR3 in DNA: TGTGCCAGCAGCTCAAAAAGCCGGCAGGGTCTCACAGATACGCAGTATTTT.